Sequencing of this T cell receptor beta chain was carried out in a study of blood T cells in healthy people across ages. Unmatched junction bases numbered 7, after V lost 4 bases and J lost 1 base. The CDR3 has 16 residues. From germline, CDR1 is MDHEN and CDR2 SYDVKM. Primers used in a second PCR of about 6 to 11 cycles were a sample-barcoded 5' primer and a J-beta primer mix. Via MiXCR, TCRdb re-called the 5' RACE reads, giving one row per CDR3 protein. The sample shows 850,000 to 1,000,000 distinct CDR3 sequences, approximately 50% of them seen only once. Source material: blood. V is TRBV28 and J is TRBJ2-1; TRBD2 matches at 7 bases. The origin of this receptor is a woman aged 55-69 years in good health. This chain's CDR3 is CASSSPREFSYNEQFF. The CDR3 nucleotides are TGTGCCAGCAGTTCCCCGCGGGAGTTTTCCTACAATGAGCAGTTCTTC.